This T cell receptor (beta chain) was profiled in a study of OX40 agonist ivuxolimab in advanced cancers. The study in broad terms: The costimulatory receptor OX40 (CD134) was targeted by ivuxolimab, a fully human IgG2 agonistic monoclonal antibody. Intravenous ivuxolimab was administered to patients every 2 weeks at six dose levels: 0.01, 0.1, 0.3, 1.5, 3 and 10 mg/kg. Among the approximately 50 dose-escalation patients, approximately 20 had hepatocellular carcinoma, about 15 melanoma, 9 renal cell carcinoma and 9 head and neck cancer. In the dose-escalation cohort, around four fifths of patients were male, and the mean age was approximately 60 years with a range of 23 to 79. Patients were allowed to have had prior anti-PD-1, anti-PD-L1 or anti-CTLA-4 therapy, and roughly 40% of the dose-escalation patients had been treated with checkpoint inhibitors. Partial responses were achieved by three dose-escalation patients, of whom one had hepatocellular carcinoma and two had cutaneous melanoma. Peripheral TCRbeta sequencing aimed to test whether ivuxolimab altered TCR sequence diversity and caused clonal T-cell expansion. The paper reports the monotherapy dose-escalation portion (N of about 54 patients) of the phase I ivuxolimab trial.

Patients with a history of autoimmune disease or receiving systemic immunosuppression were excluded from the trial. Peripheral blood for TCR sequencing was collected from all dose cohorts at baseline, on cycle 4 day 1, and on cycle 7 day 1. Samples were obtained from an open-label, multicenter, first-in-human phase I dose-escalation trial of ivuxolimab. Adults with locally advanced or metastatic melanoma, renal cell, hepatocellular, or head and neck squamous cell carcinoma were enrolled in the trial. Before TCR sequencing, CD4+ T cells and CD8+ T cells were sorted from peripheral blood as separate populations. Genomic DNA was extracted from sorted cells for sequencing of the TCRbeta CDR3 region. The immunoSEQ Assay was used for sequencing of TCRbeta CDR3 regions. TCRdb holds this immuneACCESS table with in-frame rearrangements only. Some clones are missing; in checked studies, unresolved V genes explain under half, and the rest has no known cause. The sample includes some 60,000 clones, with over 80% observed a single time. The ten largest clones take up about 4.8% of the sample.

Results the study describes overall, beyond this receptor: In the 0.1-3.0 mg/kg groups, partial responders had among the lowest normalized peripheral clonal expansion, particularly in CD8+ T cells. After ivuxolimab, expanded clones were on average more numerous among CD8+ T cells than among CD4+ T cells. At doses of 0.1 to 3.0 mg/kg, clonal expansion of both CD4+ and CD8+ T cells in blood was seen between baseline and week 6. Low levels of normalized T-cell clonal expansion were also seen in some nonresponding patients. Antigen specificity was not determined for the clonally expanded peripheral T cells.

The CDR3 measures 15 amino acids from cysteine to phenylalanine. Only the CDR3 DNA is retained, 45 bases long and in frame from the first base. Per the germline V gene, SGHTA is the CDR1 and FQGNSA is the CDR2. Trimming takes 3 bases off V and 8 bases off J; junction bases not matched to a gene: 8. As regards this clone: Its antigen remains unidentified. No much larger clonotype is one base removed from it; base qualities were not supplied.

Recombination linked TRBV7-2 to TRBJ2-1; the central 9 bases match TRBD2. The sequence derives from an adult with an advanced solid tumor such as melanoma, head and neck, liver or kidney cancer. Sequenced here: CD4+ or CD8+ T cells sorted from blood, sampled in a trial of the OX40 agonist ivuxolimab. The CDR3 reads CASSFNSGGSDEQFF. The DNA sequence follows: TGTGCCAGCAGCTTCAATAGCGGGGGAAGTGATGAGCAGTTCTTC.